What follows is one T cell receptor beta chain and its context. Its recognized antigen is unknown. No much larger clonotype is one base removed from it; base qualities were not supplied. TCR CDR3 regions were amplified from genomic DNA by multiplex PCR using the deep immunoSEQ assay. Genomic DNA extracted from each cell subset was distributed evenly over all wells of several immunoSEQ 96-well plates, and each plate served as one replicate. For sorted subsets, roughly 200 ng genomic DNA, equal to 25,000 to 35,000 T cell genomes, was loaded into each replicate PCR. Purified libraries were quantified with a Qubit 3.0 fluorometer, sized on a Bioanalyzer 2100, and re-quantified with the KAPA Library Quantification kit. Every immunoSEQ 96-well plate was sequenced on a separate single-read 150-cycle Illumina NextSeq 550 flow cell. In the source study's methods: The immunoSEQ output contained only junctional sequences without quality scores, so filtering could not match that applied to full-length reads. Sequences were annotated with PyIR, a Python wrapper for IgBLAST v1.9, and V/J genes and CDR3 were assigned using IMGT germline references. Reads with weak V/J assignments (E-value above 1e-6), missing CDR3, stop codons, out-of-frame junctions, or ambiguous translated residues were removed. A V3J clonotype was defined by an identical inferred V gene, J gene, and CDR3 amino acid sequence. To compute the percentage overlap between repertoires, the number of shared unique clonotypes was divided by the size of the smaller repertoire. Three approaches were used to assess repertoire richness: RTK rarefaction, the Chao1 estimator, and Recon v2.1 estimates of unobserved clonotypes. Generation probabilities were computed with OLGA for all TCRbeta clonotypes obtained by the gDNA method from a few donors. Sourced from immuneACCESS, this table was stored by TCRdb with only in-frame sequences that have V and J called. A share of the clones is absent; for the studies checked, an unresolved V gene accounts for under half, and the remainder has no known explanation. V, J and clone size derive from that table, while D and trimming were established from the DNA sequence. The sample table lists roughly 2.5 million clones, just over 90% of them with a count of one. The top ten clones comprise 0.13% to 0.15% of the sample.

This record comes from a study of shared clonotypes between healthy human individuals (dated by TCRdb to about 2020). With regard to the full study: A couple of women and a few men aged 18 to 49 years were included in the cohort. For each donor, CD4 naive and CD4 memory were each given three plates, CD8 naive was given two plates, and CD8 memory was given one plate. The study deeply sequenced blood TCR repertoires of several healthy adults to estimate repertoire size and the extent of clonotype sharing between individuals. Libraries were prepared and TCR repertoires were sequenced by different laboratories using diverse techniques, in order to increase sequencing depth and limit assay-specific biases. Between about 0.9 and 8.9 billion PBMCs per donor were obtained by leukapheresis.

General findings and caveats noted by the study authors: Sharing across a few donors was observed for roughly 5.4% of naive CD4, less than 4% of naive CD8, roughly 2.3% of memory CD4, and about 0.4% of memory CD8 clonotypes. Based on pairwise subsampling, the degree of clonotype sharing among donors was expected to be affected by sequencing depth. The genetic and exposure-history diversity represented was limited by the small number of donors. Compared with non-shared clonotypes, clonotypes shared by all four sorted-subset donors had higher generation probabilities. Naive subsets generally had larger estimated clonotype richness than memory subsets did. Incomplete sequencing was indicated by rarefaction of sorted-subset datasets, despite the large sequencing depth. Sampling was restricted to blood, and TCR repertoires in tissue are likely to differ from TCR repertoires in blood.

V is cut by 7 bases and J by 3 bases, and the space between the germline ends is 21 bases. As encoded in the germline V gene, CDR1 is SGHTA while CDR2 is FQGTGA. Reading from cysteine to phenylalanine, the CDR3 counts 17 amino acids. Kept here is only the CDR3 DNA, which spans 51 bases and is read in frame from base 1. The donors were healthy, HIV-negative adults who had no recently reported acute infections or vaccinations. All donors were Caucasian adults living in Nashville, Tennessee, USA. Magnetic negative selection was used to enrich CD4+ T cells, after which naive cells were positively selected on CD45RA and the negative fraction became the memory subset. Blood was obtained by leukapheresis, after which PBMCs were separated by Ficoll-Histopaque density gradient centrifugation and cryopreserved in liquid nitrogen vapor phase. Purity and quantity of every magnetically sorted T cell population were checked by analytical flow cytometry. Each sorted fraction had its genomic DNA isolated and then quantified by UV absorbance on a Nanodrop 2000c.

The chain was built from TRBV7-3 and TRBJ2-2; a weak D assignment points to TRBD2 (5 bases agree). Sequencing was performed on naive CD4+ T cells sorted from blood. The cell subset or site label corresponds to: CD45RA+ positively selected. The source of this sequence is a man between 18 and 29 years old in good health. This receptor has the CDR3 CASISPEGLADTGELFF. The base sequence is TGTGCCAGCATCTCACCCGAGGGCCTAGCTGACACCGGGGAGCTGTTTTTT.